The rows below give T cell receptor beta chains drawn from one sample of a study of blood T cell repertoires in COVID-19. Produced via immunoSEQ multiplex PCR; TCRdb's table is partial and in-frame only. This sample has about 60,000 clones, with 70% to 85% found just once. Material for sequencing was peripheral blood. Receptors were obtained from a man in his 70s with active COVID-19. Each CDR3 is given with its conserved first and last residue. Each record gives: V gene, D gene, J gene, clone size, CDR3 protein, CDR3 DNA. The D gene is left open where the match is weak. Where a row states a size, it is once, few, many or the class of an expanded clone; other rows omit it.

>TRBV11-2|NA|TRBJ2-7|once
CASSATAPGQVLYEQYF
TGTGCCAGCAGCGCCACCGCCCCAGGGCAGGTCCTTTACGAGCAGTACTTC
>TRBV6-2/TRBV6-3|TRBD2|TRBJ2-7|NA
CASSYASGTSLGYEQYF
TGTGCCAGCAGTTACGCCTCCGGGACTAGCTTAGGGTACGAGCAGTACTTC
>TRBV28|NA|TRBJ2-3|once
CASSFHPWRVSTDTQYF
TGTGCCAGCAGTTTCCACCCCTGGCGGGTGAGCACAGATACGCAGTATTTT
>TRBV19|TRBD2|TRBJ2-3|NA
CATSTSGRAASTDTQYF
TGTGCCACTTCGACTAGCGGGAGGGCCGCGAGCACAGATACGCAGTATTTT
>TRBV7-2|TRBD1|TRBJ1-2|NA
CASSARQGHGYTF
TGTGCCAGCAGCGCCCGACAGGGACATGGCTACACCTTC
>TRBV7-9|TRBD2|TRBJ2-2|NA
CASSRTSGNTLTGELFF
TGTGCCAGCAGTCGGACTAGCGGGAATACCTTAACCGGGGAGCTGTTTTTT
>TRBV5-6|TRBD1|TRBJ1-2|NA
CASSPGDSRGYGYTF
TGTGCCAGCAGCCCGGGGGACAGTCGAGGCTATGGCTACACCTTC
>TRBV5-8|TRBD1|TRBJ1-4|NA
CASSLGYGTGGEKLFF
TGTGCCAGCAGCTTGGGATACGGGACAGGGGGTGAAAAACTGTTTTTT
>TRBV18|NA|TRBJ1-2|NA
CASSPGAPSTFNYGYTF
TGTGCCAGCTCACCAGGGGCACCTAGTACGTTTAACTATGGCTACACCTTC
>TRBV7-3|TRBD1|TRBJ2-5|NA
CASSLGQGETQYF
TGTGCCAGCAGCTTAGGACAGGGCGAGACCCAGTACTTC
>TRBV11-2|NA|TRBJ2-1|NA
CARPARLARRPYYNEQFF
TGTGCCAGACCGGCCAGGCTAGCGAGAAGGCCGTACTACAATGAGCAGTTCTTC
>TRBV4-1|TRBD1|TRBJ2-1|NA
CASSLGTASSYNEQFF
TGCGCCAGCAGCCTCGGGACAGCCAGCTCCTACAATGAGCAGTTCTTC
>TRBV9|TRBD2|TRBJ2-1|NA
CASSFSGRATDNEQFF
TGTGCCAGCAGCTTTAGCGGGAGGGCAACCGACAATGAGCAGTTCTTC
>TRBV28|NA|TRBJ1-2|once
CASSPQGYGYTF
TGTGCCAGCAGTCCCCAGGGGTATGGCTACACCTTC
>TRBV24-1|TRBD2|TRBJ2-1|NA
CATPEKPAGVSSYNEQFF
TGTGCCACGCCCGAAAAGCCAGCGGGAGTGTCCTCCTACAATGAGCAGTTCTTC
>TRBV2|NA|TRBJ2-1|NA
CASTGDIHEQFF
TGTGCCAGCACTGGGGACATCCATGAGCAGTTCTTC
>TRBV4-1|NA|TRBJ1-1|few
CASSQGGTGIDTEAFF
TGCGCCAGCAGCCAAGGGGGTACAGGGATTGACACTGAAGCTTTCTTT
>TRBV5-4|NA|TRBJ1-1|once
CASSGGLWDTEAFF
TGTGCCAGCAGCGGGGGCCTTTGGGACACTGAAGCTTTCTTT
>TRBV9|TRBD2|TRBJ2-1|NA
CASSVVAGGYNEQFF
TGTGCCAGCAGCGTAGTAGCGGGAGGGTACAATGAGCAGTTCTTC
>TRBV19|TRBD2|TRBJ2-1|NA
CASSPRWREFNEQFF
TGTGCCAGTAGTCCCCGTTGGCGGGAGTTCAATGAGCAGTTCTTC
>TRBV2|TRBD1|TRBJ1-6|NA
CASSESAGTVGSPLHF
TGTGCCAGCAGTGAAAGTGCGGGGACAGTGGGATCACCCCTCCACTTT
>TRBV7-9|NA|TRBJ1-1|NA
CASSLENRVAFF
TGTGCCAGCAGCTTAGAGAACAGGGTTGCTTTCTTT
>TRBV6-5|TRBD1|TRBJ1-2|NA
CASKQGAGGYTF
TGTGCCAGCAAACAGGGGGCAGGAGGCTACACCTTC
>TRBV5-1|TRBD1|TRBJ2-1|NA
CASMTGTDYNEQFF
TGCGCCAGCATGACCGGGACAGATTACAATGAGCAGTTCTTC
>TRBV2|NA|TRBJ2-7|NA
CASSKDRYHSYEQYF
TGTGCCAGCAGCAAAGACAGGTACCACTCCTACGAGCAGTACTTC
>TRBV7-9|NA|TRBJ2-1|NA
CASSPVRSGVVNEQFF
TGTGCCAGCAGCCCAGTTCGGTCGGGAGTTGTCAATGAGCAGTTCTTC
>TRBV7-9|TRBD2|TRBJ2-1|NA
CASSLIAGAAYNEQFF
TGTGCCAGCAGCCTAATAGCGGGAGCGGCCTACAATGAGCAGTTCTTC
>TRBV6-2/TRBV6-3|NA|TRBJ2-3|NA
CASSYSIRDWSTDTQYF
TGTGCCAGCAGTTACTCGATCCGGGACTGGAGCACAGATACGCAGTATTTT
>TRBV4-3|TRBD2|TRBJ2-2|NA
CASSQDWSSGRLTGELFF
TGCGCCAGCAGCCAAGATTGGAGTAGCGGGAGATTAACCGGGGAGCTGTTTTTT
>TRBV7-2|NA|TRBJ1-2|NA
CASSFGSDGYTF
TGTGCCAGCAGCTTCGGTTCCGATGGCTACACCTTC
>TRBV5-1|TRBD1|TRBJ1-2|NA
CASSASTGDYGYTF
TGCGCCAGCAGCGCGTCGACAGGGGACTATGGCTACACCTTC
>TRBV3-1/TRBV3-2|TRBD2|TRBJ2-1|many
CASSQDLAGGFYQFF
TGTGCCAGCAGCCAAGATTTAGCGGGAGGGTTTTATCAGTTCTTC
>TRBV6-5|NA|TRBJ2-7|NA
CASSYFGRIYEQYF
TGTGCCAGCAGTTACTTTGGCAGAATCTACGAGCAGTACTTC
>TRBV27|TRBD2|TRBJ2-1|NA
CASSSPGGGPYNEQFF
TGTGCCAGCAGTTCCCCCGGGGGGGGACCCTACAATGAGCAGTTCTTC
>TRBV21-1|NA|TRBJ2-7|NA
CASSFSREQYF
TGTGCCAGCAGTTTTAGCCGAGAGCAGTACTTC
>TRBV19|TRBD1|TRBJ2-7|NA
CASSYGTGGSEQYF
TGTGCCAGTAGCTACGGGACAGGGGGCAGCGAGCAGTACTTC
>TRBV5-1|NA|TRBJ1-2|NA
CASSLGQTGGYTF
TGCGCCAGCAGCTTGGGACAGACAGGTGGCTACACCTTC
>TRBV7-9|NA|TRBJ1-5|NA
CASSLSGYNQPQHF
TGTGCCAGCAGCCTGTCAGGTTACAATCAGCCCCAGCATTTT
>TRBV19|NA|TRBJ1-1|NA
CASSQVAEAFF
TGTGCCAGTAGCCAGGTCGCTGAAGCTTTCTTT
>TRBV7-2|NA|TRBJ1-1|NA
CASSVDSWEVTEAFF
TGTGCCAGCAGCGTGGACAGTTGGGAAGTCACTGAAGCTTTCTTT
>TRBV6-5|TRBD2|TRBJ2-7|NA
CASRPSGRGLNEQYF
TGTGCCAGCAGACCTAGCGGGAGGGGCTTAAACGAGCAGTACTTC
>TRBV28|TRBD2|TRBJ2-1|NA
CASSLFPSGGKNEQFF
TGTGCCAGCAGTTTATTCCCTAGCGGGGGAAAAAATGAGCAGTTCTTC
>TRBV11-3|NA|TRBJ2-7|NA
CASSSGLSYEQYF
TGTGCCAGCAGCTCGGGACTGTCCTACGAGCAGTACTTC
>TRBV7-9|TRBD2|TRBJ2-5|NA
CASSEDRVRTSGSKETQYF
TGTGCCAGCAGCGAGGACAGGGTGAGGACTAGCGGGAGTAAAGAGACCCAGTACTTC
>TRBV4-2|NA|TRBJ1-4|NA
CASSQERQPGEKLFF
TGTGCCAGCAGCCAAGAAAGACAGCCAGGGGAAAAACTGTTTTTT
>TRBV10-3|NA|TRBJ1-4|NA
CAISESLQGGHEKLFF
TGTGCCATCAGTGAGTCACTTCAGGGAGGTCATGAAAAACTGTTTTTT
>TRBV7-8|NA|TRBJ1-5|NA
CASSSDRPELTPQHF
TGTGCCAGCAGCTCGGACAGACCCGAGTTAACGCCCCAGCATTTT
>TRBV9|NA|TRBJ2-1|NA
CASSVARRAYNEQFF
TGTGCCAGCAGCGTAGCACGGCGGGCCTACAATGAGCAGTTCTTC